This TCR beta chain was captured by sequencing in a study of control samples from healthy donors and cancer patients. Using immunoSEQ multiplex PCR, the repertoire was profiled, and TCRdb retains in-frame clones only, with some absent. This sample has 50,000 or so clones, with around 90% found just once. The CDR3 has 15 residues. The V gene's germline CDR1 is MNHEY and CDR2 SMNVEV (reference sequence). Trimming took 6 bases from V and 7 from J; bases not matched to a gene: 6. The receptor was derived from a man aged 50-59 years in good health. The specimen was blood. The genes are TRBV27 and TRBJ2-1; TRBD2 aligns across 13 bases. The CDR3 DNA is TGTGCCAGCAGGGCCGGACTAGCGGGAGTTAATGAGCAGTTCTTC. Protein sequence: CASRAGLAGVNEQFF.